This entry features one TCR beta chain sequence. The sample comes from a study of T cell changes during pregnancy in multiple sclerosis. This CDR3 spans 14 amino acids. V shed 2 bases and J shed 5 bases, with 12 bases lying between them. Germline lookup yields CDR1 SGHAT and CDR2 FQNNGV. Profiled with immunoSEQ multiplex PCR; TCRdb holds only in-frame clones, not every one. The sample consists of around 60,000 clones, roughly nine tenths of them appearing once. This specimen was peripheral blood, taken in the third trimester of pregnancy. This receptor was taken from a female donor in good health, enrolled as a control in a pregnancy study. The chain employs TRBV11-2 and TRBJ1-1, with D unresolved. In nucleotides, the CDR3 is TGTGCCAGCAGCTTAAACGTGGGAGGGACTGAAGCTTTCTTT. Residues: CASSLNVGGTEAFF.